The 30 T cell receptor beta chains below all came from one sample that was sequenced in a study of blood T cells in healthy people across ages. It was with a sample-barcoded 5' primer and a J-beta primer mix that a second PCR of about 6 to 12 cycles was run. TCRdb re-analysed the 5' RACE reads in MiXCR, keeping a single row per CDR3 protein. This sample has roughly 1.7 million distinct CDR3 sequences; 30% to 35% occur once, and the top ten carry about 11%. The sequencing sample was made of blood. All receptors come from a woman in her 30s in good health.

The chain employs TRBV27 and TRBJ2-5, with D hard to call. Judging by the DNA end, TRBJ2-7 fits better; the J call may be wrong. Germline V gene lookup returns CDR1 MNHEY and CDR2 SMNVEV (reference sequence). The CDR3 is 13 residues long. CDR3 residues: CASRLLGSYEQYF. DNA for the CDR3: TGTGCCAGCAGGTTGTTGGGATCCTACGAGCAGTACTTC.

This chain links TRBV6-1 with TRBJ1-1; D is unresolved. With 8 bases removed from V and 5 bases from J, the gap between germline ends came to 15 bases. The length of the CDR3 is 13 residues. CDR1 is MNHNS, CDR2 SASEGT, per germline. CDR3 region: CASRRYLGTEAFF. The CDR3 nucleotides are TGTGCCAGCCGGCGGTACTTGGGTACTGAAGCTTTCTTT.

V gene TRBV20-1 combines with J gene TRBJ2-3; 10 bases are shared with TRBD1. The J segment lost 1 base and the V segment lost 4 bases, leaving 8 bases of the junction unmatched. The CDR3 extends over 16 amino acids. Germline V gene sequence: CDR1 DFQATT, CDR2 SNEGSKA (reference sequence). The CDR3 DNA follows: TGCAGTGCTACTGACCCCGGGACAGGGGGCACAGATACGCAGTATTTT. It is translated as CSATDPGTGGTDTQYF.

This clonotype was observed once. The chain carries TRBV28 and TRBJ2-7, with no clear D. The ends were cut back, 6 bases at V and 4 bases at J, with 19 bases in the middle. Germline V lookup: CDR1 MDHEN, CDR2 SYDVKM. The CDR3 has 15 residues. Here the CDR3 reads CASSLPSSIVYEQYF. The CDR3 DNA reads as TGTGCCAGCAGCCTACCGAGCAGCATCGTTTACGAGCAGTACTTC.

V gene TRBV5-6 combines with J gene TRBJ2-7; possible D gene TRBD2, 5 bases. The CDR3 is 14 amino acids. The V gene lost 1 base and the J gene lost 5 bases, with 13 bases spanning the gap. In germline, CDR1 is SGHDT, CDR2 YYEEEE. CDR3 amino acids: CASSLSGNGDEQYF. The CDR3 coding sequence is TGTGCCAGCAGCTTGTCCGGGAACGGGGACGAGCAGTACTTC.

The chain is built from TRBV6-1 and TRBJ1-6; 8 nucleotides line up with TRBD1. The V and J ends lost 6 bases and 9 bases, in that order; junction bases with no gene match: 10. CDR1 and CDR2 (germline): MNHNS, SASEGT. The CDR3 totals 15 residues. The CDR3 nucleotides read TGTGCCAGCAGGGGCACAGGGGGTCTGACTTCACCCCTCCACTTT. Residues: CASRGTGGLTSPLHF.

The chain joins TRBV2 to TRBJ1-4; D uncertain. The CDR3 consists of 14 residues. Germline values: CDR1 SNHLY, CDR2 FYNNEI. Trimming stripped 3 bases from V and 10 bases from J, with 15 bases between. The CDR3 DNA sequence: TGTGCCAGCAGTGATGGAGGCCGGTTAGGAAAACTGTTTTTT. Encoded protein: CASSDGGRLGKLFF.

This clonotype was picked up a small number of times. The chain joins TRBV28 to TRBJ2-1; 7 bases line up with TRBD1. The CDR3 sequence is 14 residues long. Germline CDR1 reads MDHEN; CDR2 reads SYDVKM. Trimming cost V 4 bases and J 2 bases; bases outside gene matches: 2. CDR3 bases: TGTGCCAGCAGTTGGGACAGACCCTACAATGAGCAGTTCTTC. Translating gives CASSWDRPYNEQFF.

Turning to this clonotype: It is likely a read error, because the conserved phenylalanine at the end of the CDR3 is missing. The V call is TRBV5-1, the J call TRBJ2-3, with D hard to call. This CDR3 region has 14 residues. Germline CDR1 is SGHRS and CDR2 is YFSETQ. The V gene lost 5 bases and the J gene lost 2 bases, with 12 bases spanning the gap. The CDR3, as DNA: TGCGCCAGCAGTAACAGAAATCCCACAGATACGCAGTATCTT. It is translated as CASSNRNPTDTQYL.

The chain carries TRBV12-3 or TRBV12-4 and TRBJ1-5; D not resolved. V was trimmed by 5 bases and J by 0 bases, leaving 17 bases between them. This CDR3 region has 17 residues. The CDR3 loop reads CASSPNLGGHSNQPQHF. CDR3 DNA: TGTGCCAGCAGTCCTAACCTCGGCGGGCATAGCAATCAGCCCCAGCATTTT.

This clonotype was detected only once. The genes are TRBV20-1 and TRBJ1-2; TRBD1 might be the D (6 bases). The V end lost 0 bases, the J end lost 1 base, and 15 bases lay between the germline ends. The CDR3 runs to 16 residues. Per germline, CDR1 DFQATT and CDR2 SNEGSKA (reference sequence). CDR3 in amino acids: CSARDPGQKLNYGYTF. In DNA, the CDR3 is TGCAGTGCTAGAGACCCAGGACAGAAGCTTAACTATGGCTACACCTTC.

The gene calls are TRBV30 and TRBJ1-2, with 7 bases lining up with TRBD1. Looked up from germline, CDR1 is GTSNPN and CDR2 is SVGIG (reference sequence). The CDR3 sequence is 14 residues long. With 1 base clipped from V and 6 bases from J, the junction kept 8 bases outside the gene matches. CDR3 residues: CAWSGQGSSNGYTF. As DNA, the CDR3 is TGTGCCTGGAGTGGACAGGGATCCTCTAATGGCTACACCTTC.

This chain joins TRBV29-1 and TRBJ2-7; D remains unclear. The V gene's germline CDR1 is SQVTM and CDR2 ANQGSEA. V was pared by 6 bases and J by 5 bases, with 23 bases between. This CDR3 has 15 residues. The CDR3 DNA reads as TGCAGCGTCGCGGACCGACGTCCTTTAGGGCACGAGCAGTACTTC. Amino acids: CSVADRRPLGHEQYF.

The CDR3 region is CASRQQGATNPNTEAFF. In nucleotides, the CDR3 is TGTGCCAGCAGACAACAGGGGGCAACAAACCCGAACACTGAAGCTTTCTTT. The genes are TRBV7-3 and TRBJ1-1, with TRBD1 identical over 9 bases. The germline CDR1 and CDR2 sequences are SGHTA and FQGTGA. J was trimmed by 1 base and V by 6 bases; bases with no gene match: 12. The CDR3 sequence is 17 residues long.

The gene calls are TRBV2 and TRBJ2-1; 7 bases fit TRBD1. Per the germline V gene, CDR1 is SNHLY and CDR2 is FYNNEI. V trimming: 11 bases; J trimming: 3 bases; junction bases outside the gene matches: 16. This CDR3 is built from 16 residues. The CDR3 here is CALRETTGELYNEQFF. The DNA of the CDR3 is TGTGCCCTTAGAGAAACAACAGGGGAGCTCTACAATGAGCAGTTCTTC.

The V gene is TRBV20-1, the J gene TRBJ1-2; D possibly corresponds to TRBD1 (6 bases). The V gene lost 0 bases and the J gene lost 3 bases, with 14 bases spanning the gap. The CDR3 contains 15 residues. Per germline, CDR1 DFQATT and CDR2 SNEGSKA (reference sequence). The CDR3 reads CSARDQRGHDYGYTF. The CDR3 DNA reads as TGCAGTGCTAGAGATCAACGGGGGCACGACTATGGCTACACCTTC.

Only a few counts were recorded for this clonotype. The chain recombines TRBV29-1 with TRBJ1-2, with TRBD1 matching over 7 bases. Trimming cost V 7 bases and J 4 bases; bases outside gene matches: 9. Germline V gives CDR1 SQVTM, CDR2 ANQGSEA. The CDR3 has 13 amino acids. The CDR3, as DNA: TGCAGCGACGATGACAGGGCCGCCTATGGCTACACCTTC. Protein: CSDDDRAAYGYTF.

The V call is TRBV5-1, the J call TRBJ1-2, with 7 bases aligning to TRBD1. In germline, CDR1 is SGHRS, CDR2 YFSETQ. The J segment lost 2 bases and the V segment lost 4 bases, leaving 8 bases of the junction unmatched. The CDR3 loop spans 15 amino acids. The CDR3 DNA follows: TGCGCCAGCAGCACAATTCCGGGACAGAACTATGGCTACACCTTC. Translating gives CASSTIPGQNYGYTF.

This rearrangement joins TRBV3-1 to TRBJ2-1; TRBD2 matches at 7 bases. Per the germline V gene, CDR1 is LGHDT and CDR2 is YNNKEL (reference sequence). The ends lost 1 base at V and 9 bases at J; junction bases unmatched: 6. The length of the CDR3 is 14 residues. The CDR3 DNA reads TGTGCCAGCAGCCAAGCTCGGGAGGAAGGTGAGCAGTTCTTC. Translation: CASSQAREEGEQFF.

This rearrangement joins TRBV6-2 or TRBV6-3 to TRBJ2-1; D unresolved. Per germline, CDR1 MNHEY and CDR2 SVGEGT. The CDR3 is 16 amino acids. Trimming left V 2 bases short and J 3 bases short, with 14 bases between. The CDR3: CASSYPVSTLYNEQFF. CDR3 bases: TGTGCCAGCAGTTACCCGGTGAGCACACTCTACAATGAGCAGTTCTTC.

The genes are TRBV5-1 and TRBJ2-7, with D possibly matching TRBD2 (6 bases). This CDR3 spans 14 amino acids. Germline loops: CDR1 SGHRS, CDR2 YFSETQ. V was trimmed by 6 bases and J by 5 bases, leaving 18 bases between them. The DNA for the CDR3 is TGCGCCAGCACCTTAGGAGGGTTTTCTAACGAGCAGTACTTC. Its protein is CASTLGGFSNEQYF.

Written as DNA, the CDR3 is TGTGCCAGCAGCGCGGGACAGGGGGCGGAAAAACTGTTTTTT. This codes for CASSAGQGAEKLFF. The chain uses TRBV7-9 and TRBJ1-4; 12 positions agree with TRBD1. The CDR3 is made up of 14 amino acids. CDR1 SEHNR and CDR2 FQNEAQ come from the germline V gene (reference sequence). Losses at the gene ends were 5 bases for V and 8 bases for J; bases not matched to a gene: 3.

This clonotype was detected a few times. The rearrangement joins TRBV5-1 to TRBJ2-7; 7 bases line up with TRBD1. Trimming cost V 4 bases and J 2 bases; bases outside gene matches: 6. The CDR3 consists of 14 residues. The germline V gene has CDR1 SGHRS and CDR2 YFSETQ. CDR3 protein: CASSIRGNPYEQYF. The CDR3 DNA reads TGCGCCAGCAGCATCAGGGGGAATCCCTACGAGCAGTACTTC.

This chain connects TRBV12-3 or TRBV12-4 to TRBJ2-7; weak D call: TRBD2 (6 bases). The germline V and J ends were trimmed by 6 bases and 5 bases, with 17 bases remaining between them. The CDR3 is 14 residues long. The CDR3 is CASSTWDGEDEQYF. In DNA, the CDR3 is TGTGCCAGCAGCACCTGGGACGGGGAGGACGAGCAGTACTTC.

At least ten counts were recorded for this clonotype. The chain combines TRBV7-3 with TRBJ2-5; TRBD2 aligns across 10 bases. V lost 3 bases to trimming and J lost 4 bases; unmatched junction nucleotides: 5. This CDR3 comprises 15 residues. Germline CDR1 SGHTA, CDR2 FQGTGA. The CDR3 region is CASSFTSGAGETQYF. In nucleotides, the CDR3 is TGTGCCAGCAGCTTTACTAGCGGGGCGGGAGAGACCCAGTACTTC.

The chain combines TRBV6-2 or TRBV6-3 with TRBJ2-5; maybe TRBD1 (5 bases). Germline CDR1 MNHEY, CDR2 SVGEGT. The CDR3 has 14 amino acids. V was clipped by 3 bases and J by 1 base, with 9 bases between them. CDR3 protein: CASSYTDIQETQYF. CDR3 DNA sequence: TGTGCCAGCAGTTATACGGACATCCAAGAGACCCAGTACTTC.

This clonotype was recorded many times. The CDR3 region is CSVGQGGEQYF. CDR3 nucleotides: TGCAGCGTGGGTCAGGGGGGCGAGCAGTACTTC. The V and J genes are TRBV29-1 and TRBJ2-7, with a tentative D call TRBD1 (7 bases). Germline loops: CDR1 SQVTM, CDR2 ANQGSEA. Trimming cost V 6 bases and J 6 bases, with 12 bases left between them. The CDR3 is 11 amino acids.

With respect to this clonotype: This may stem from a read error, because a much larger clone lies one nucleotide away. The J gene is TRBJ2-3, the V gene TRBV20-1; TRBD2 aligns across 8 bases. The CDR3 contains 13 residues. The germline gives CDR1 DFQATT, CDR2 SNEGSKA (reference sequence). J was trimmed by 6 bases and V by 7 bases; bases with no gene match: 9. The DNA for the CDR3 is TGCAGTGTTCAGGGGCGGGAGGTCGATACGCAGTATTTT. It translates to CSVQGREVDTQYF.

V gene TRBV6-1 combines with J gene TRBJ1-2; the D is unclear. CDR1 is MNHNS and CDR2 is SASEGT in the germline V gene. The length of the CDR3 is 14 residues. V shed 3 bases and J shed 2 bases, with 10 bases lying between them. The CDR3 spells CASSEENINYGYTF. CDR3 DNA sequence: TGTGCCAGCAGTGAGGAAAACATCAACTATGGCTACACCTTC.

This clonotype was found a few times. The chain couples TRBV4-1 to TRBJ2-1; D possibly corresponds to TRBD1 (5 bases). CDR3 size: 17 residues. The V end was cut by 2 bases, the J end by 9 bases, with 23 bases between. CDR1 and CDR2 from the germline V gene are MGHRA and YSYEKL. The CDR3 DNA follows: TGCGCCAGCAGCCAAACAAGCGTCAGGGCAAAAAGGGGTGAGCAGTTCTTC. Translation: CASSQTSVRAKRGEQFF.